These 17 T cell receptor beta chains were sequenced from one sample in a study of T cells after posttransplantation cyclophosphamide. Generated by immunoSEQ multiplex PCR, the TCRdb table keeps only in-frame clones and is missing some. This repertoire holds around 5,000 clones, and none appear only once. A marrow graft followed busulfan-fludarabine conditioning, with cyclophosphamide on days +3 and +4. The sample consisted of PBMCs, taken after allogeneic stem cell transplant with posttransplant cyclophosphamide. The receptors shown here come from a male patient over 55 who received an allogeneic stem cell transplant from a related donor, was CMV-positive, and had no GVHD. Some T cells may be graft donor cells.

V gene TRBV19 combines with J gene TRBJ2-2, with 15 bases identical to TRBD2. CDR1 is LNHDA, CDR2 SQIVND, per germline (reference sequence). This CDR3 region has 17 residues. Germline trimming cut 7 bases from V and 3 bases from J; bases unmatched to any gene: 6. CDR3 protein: CASIRTSGGADTGELFF. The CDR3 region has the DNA TGTGCCAGTATCCGGACTAGCGGGGGGGCCGACACCGGGGAGCTGTTTTTT.

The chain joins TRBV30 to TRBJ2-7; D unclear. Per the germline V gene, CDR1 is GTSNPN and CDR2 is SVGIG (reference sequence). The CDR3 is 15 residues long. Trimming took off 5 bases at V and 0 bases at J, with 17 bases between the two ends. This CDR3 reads CAWAYGSLSSYEQYF. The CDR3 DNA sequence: TGTGCCTGGGCTTACGGGTCTCTAAGCTCCTACGAGCAGTACTTC. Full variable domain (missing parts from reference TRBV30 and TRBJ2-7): SQTIHQWPATLVQPVGSPLSLECTVEGTSNPNLYWYRQAAGRGLQLLFYSVGIGQISSEVPQNLSASRPQDRQFILSSKKLLLSDSGFYLCAWAYGSLSSYEQYFGPGTRLTVT.

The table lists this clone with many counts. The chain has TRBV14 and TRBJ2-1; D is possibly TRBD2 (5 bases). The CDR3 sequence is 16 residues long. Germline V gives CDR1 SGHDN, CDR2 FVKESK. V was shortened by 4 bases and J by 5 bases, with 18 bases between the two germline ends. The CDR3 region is CASSPRGSGLNNEQFF. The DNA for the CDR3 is TGTGCCAGCAGCCCCCGGGGATCAGGACTCAACAATGAGCAGTTCTTC.

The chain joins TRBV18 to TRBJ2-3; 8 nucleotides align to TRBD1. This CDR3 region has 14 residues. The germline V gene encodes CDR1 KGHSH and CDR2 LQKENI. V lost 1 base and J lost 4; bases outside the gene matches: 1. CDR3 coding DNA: TGTGCCAGCTCACCACAGACAGGGGCAGATACGCAGTATTTT. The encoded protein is CASSPQTGADTQYF.

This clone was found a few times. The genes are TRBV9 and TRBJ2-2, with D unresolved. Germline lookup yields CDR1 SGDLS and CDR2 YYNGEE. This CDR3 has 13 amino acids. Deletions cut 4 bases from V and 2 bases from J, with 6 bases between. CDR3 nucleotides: TGTGCCAGCAGCCGTTATAACACCGGGGAGCTGTTTTTT. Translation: CASSRYNTGELFF.

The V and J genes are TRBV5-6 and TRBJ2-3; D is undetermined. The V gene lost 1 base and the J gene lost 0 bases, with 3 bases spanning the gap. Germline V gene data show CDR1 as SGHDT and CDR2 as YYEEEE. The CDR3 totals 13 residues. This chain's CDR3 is CASSLRSTDTQYF. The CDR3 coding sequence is TGTGCCAGCAGCTTGCGGAGCACAGATACGCAGTATTTT.

The CDR3 spells CASSERTAYEQYF. The CDR3 bases are TGTGCCAGCAGTGAACGGACAGCCTACGAGCAGTACTTC. V is TRBV6-1 and J is TRBJ2-7; D possibly corresponds to TRBD1 (6 bases). CDR3 length: 13 residues. V lost 2 bases and J lost 2, with 7 bases in between. CDR1 is MNHNS and CDR2 is SASEGT in the germline V gene.

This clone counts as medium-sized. This CDR3 is CASNPNLGNTEAFF. CDR3 nucleotide sequence: TGTGCCAGCAATCCGAACCTAGGGAACACTGAAGCTTTCTTT. V usage is TRBV9 and J usage is TRBJ1-1; D remains ambiguous. The CDR3 sequence is 14 residues long. V dropped 6 bases and J dropped 1 base, with 13 bases sitting between them. Germline V CDR1 and CDR2: SGDLS, YYNGEE.

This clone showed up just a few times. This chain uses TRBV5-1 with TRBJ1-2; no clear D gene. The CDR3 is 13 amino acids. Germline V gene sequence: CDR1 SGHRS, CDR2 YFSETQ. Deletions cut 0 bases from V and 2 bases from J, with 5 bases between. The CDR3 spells CASSLDWNYGYTF. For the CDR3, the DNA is TGCGCCAGCAGCTTGGACTGGAACTATGGCTACACCTTC.

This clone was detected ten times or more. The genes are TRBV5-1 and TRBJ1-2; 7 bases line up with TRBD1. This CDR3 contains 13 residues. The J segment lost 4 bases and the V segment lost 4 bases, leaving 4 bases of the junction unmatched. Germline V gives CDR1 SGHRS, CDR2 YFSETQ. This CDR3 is CASSRDSPYGYTF. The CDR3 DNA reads TGCGCCAGCAGCCGGGACAGTCCCTATGGCTACACCTTC.

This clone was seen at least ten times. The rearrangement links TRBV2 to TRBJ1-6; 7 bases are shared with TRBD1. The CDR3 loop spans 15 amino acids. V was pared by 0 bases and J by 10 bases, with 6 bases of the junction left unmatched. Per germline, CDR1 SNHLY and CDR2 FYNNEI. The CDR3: CASSEAGTVGSPLHF. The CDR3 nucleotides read TGTGCCAGCAGTGAAGCCGGGACAGTGGGATCACCCCTCCACTTT.

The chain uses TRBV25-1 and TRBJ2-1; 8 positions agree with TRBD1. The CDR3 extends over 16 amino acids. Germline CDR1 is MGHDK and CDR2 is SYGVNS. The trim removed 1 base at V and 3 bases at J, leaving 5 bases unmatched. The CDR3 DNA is TGTGCCAGCAGTGAATCAACAGGGGGGAACTACAATGAGCAGTTCTTC. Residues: CASSESTGGNYNEQFF.

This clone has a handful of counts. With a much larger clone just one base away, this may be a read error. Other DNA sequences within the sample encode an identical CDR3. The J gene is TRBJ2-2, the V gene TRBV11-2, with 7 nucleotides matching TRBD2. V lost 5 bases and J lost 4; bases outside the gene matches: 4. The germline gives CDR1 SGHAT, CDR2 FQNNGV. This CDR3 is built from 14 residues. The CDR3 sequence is CASSLSGATGELFF. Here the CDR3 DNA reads TGTGCCAGCAGCCTAAGCGGGGCCACCGGGGAGCTGTTTTTT.

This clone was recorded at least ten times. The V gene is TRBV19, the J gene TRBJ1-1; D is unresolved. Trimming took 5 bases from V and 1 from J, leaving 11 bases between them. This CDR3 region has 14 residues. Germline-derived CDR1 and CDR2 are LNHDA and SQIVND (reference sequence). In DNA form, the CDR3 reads TGTGCCAGTAGTCTGTGGGCAGGGAACACTGAAGCTTTCTTT. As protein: CASSLWAGNTEAFF. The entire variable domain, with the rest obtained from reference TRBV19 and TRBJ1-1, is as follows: DGGITQSPKYLFRKEGQNVTLSCEQNLNHDAMYWYRQDPGQGLRLIYYSQIVNDFQKGDIAEGYSVSREKKESFPLTVTSAQKNPTAFYLCASSLWAGNTEAFFGQGTRLTVV.

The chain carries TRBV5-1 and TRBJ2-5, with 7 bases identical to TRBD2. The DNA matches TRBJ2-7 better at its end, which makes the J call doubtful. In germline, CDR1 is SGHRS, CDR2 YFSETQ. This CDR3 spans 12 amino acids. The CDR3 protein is CASSRGGYEQYF. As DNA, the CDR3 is TGCGCCAGCAGCCGGGGAGGGTACGAGCAGTACTTC.

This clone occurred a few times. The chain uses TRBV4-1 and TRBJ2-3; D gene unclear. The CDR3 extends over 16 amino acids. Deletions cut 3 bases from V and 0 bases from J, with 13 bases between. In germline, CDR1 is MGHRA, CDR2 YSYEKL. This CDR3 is CASSQIDLISTDTQYF. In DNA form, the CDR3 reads TGCGCCAGCAGCCAGATAGATTTAATTAGCACAGATACGCAGTATTTT.

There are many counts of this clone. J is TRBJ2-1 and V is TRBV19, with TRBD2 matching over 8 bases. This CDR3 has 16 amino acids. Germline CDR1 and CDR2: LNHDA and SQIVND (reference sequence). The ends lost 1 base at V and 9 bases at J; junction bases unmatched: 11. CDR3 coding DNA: TGTGCCAGTAGTATAGTGAGCGGGGGTGTACCTGCTGAGCAGTTCTTC. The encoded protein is CASSIVSGGVPAEQFF.